This entry describes one T cell receptor beta chain. Its antigen is unknown. Germline values: CDR1 SGHAT, CDR2 FQDESV (reference sequence). The CDR3 has 15 amino acids. V trimming: 0 bases; J trimming: 5 bases; junction bases outside the gene matches: 5. The sample belongs to a study of T cells after yellow fever vaccination. Overall study: Fractions low in cell number were prepared with SMART-Seq v4 Ultra Low Input. Study-wide points: Relatively few clonotypes were ones that appeared in both CD4 and CD8 compartments.

A process of 5'RACE template switching, which added a universal primer site and UMIs, was used to make TCR cDNA. TCRdb redid the calling of the 5' RACE reads with MiXCR, one entry per CDR3 protein. Here the sample spans around 610,000 distinct CDR3 sequences, approximately 13% being singletons. This material consisted of PBMCs, taken on the day of the yellow fever booster vaccination. The chain uses TRBV11-1 and TRBJ2-3; TRBD1 matches at 7 bases. The receptor was derived from a man aged 25 to 45 who received the YFV17D yellow fever vaccine. The CDR3 sequence is CASSLAWTGVDTQYF. The CDR3 DNA reads as TGTGCCAGCAGCTTAGCGTGGACAGGAGTAGATACGCAGTATTTT.